The entry that follows covers one T cell receptor beta chain sequence. Germline V CDR1 and CDR2: SGHTA, FQGNSA. The trim removed 4 bases at V and 3 bases at J, leaving 8 bases unmatched. This CDR3 comprises 16 residues. The data originate from a study of graft-versus-host responses after intestinal transplantation. Study-level information: Anti-thymocyte globulin induction, then tacrolimus and steroids for around 3 years, went to all recipients.

Libraries were prepared by immunoSEQ multiplex PCR; TCRdb keeps only in-frame clonotypes and omits some of them. This table holds approximately 40,000 clones, under 95% found once. Here the sequenced sample was PBMCs, taken approximately 310 days after intestinal transplant. The rearrangement joins TRBV7-2 to TRBJ1-1; TRBD1 matches 10 bases. The source of this sequence is a human patient who received an intestinal transplant, so some T cells may come from the graft donor. CDR3 in amino acids: CASSYKRTGGDTEAFF. In DNA, the CDR3 is TGTGCCAGCAGCTACAAGCGGACAGGGGGGGACACTGAAGCTTTCTTT.